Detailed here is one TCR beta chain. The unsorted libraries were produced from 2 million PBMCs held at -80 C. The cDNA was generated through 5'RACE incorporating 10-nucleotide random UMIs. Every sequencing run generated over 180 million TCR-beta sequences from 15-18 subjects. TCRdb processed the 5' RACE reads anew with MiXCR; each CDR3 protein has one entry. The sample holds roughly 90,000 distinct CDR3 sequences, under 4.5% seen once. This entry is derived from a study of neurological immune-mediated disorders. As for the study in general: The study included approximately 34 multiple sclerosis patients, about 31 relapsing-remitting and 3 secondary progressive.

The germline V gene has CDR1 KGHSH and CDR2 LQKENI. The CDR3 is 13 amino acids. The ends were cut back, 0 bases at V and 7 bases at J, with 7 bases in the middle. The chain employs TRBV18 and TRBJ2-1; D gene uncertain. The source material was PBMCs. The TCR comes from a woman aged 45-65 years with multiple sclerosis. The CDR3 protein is CASSPPQVNEQFF. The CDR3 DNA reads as TGTGCCAGCTCACCACCGCAGGTTAATGAGCAGTTCTTC. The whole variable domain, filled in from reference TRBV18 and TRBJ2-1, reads NAGVMQNPRHLVRRRGQEARLRCSPMKGHSHVYWYRQLPEEGLKFMVYLQKENIIDESGMPKERFSAEFPKEGPSILRIQQVVRGDSAAYFCASSPPQVNEQFFGPGTRLTVL.